One sample yielded the 32 T cell receptor beta chains listed below, sequenced in a study of monozygotic twins with inflammatory bowel disease. TCRdb re-called the 5' RACE reads and shows each CDR3 protein once, DNA omitted. The table for this sample gives 300,000 to 350,000 distinct CDR3 sequences. Specimen: blood. The receptor source for this set is a human donor with ulcerative colitis or Crohn's disease, or a healthy co-twin of an affected twin (not recorded which).

The rearrangement links TRBV20-1 to TRBJ2-2. The CDR3 runs to 13 residues. The germline CDR1 and CDR2 sequences are DFQATT and SNEGSKA (reference sequence). This CDR3 reads CSGKSPDTGELFF.

The rearrangement uses TRBV20-1 and TRBJ2-3; TCRdb gives TRBD2 as the D gene, but with no DNA this cannot be confirmed. The CDR3 runs to 15 residues. Looked up from germline, CDR1 is DFQATT and CDR2 is SNEGSKA (reference sequence). CDR3 loop: CSARALAGGFYTQYF.

The chain carries TRBV6-1 and TRBJ2-3; the TCRdb call, TRBD1, lacks DNA for checking. Per the germline V gene, CDR1 is MNHNS and CDR2 is SASEGT. CDR3 length: 15 amino acids. The CDR3 loop is CASSLGGFSTDTQYF.

The gene calls are TRBV5-1 and TRBJ1-5; without DNA, the TCRdb call of TRBD1 cannot be checked. The CDR3 contains 14 residues. Germline V gene data show CDR1 as SGHRS and CDR2 as YFSETQ. Here the CDR3 reads CASSSGDSYQPQHF.

The genes are TRBV5-1 and TRBJ2-7. The CDR3 is made up of 15 amino acids. The germline V gene encodes CDR1 SGHRS and CDR2 YFSETQ. The CDR3 sequence: CASSLGQGNAYEQYF.

The chain has TRBV29-1 and TRBJ2-7; the TCRdb D gene call, TRBD1, has no DNA to confirm it. The CDR3 sequence is 13 residues long. CDR1 and CDR2 (germline): SQVTM, ANQGSEA. The CDR3 spells CSVEWGLGDEQYF.

The rearrangement links TRBV27 to TRBJ2-1. The CDR3 has 14 amino acids. Germline V gives CDR1 MNHEY, CDR2 SMNVEV (reference sequence). CDR3 sequence: CASSSLLGVDEQFF.

The chain couples TRBV28 to TRBJ1-5; absent DNA, TCRdb's TRBD1 call cannot be checked. The CDR3 runs 17 residues. Germline CDR1 MDHEN, CDR2 SYDVKM. The CDR3 is CASSLKDRAILNQPQHF.

The chain carries TRBV27 and TRBJ2-7; TCRdb returns TRBD2, unconfirmable since there is no DNA. The CDR3 has 16 residues. Germline CDR1 is MNHEY and CDR2 is SMNVEV (reference sequence). The CDR3 loop is CASSLYAGLSSYEQYF.

The chain is built from TRBV4-1 and TRBJ2-1. The CDR3 has 14 residues. CDR1 and CDR2 from the germline V gene are MGHRA and YSYEKL. This CDR3 reads CASSRDLGGNEQFF.

V gene TRBV20-1 combines with J gene TRBJ2-5; TCRdb's assignment of TRBD1 cannot be checked, as there is no DNA. The CDR3 length is 15 residues. Looked up from germline, CDR1 is DFQATT and CDR2 is SNEGSKA (reference sequence). The CDR3 loop reads CSARPGTGVGETQYF.

The chain employs TRBV5-1 and TRBJ2-3; the D call of TRBD1 rests on TCRdb alone, since no DNA is present to check it. The CDR3 totals 13 residues. The germline V gene has CDR1 SGHRS and CDR2 YFSETQ. The CDR3 is CASTLGTTDTQYF.

The chain has TRBV29-1 and TRBJ1-2; TCRdb lists TRBD1, though no DNA is available to test this call. The CDR3 contains 15 residues. Per germline, CDR1 SQVTM and CDR2 ANQGSEA. The CDR3 sequence: CSAHILDRLDYGYTF.

The chain uses TRBV6-1 and TRBJ1-1. Germline V lookup: CDR1 MNHNS, CDR2 SASEGT. CDR3 length equals 15 residues. The chain's CDR3 is CASSLNRDFYTEAFF.

The chain uses TRBV7-9 and TRBJ2-5; TCRdb proposes TRBD1, but this gene call is untestable without DNA. Germline lookup yields CDR1 SEHNR and CDR2 FQNEAQ (reference sequence). The length of the CDR3 is 16 residues. The CDR3 loop is CASSLGVGTNQETQYF.

V is TRBV6-1 and J is TRBJ2-2; absent DNA, TCRdb's TRBD1 call cannot be checked. The CDR3 extends over 14 amino acids. CDR1 and CDR2 (germline): MNHNS, SASEGT. CDR3 protein: CASRPPTDTGELFF.

The chain combines TRBV7-2 with TRBJ2-3; absent DNA, TCRdb's TRBD1 call cannot be checked. The CDR3 contains 14 residues. Germline loops: CDR1 SGHTA, CDR2 FQGNSA. CDR3 sequence: CASSPPSRTDTQYF.

This chain links TRBV27 with TRBJ2-2; absent DNA, TCRdb's TRBD1 call cannot be checked. CDR3 length: 16 residues. Germline V lookup: CDR1 MNHEY, CDR2 SMNVEV (reference sequence). CDR3 sequence reads: CATLALRQEHTGELFF.

The chain uses TRBV28 and TRBJ2-7; TCRdb's assignment of TRBD1 cannot be checked, as there is no DNA. CDR1 MDHEN and CDR2 SYDVKM come from the germline V gene. This CDR3 spans 17 amino acids. CDR3 sequence: CASSFNGRGRVGHEQYF.

The chain uses TRBV5-1 and TRBJ1-1. Germline assignment: CDR1 SGHRS and CDR2 YFSETQ. This CDR3 has 15 amino acids. The chain's CDR3 is CASSLSSLQNTEAFF.

This chain links TRBV2 with TRBJ2-1; the D gene TCRdb calls, TRBD2, cannot be checked with no DNA. Looked up from germline, CDR1 is SNHLY and CDR2 is FYNNEI. This CDR3 region has 14 residues. This CDR3 reads CASSGLGGRFEQFF.

The chain employs TRBV5-1 and TRBJ2-1; lacking DNA, the TRBD2 call made by TCRdb goes unchecked. This CDR3 is 15 amino acids long. CDR1 SGHRS and CDR2 YFSETQ come from the germline V gene. The CDR3 protein is CASSSSGGPYNEQFF.

The rearrangement links TRBV14 to TRBJ2-7. This CDR3 has 12 residues. In germline, CDR1 is SGHDN, CDR2 FVKESK. CDR3 loop: CASSQELLEQYF.

The chain uses TRBV5-1 and TRBJ2-3; the D gene TCRdb calls, TRBD2, cannot be checked with no DNA. There are 16 residues in the CDR3. CDR1 SGHRS and CDR2 YFSETQ come from the germline V gene. The CDR3: CASSRGLAGNTDTQYF.

CDR3 residues: CASSRRQDMNTEAFF. The genes are TRBV19 and TRBJ1-1; TCRdb selects TRBD1, and the lack of DNA leaves this call unchecked. CDR1 and CDR2 (germline): LNHDA, SQIVND (reference sequence). The length of the CDR3 is 15 residues.

The genes are TRBV20-1 and TRBJ2-7; TCRdb's assignment of TRBD1 cannot be checked, as there is no DNA. CDR3 length equals 15 residues. Germline V gene data show CDR1 as DFQATT and CDR2 as SNEGSKA (reference sequence). The CDR3 protein is CSARSVSGGIYEQYF.

The rearrangement uses TRBV7-2 and TRBJ1-1; no DNA is available, so the TRBD1 call from TCRdb remains unchecked. This CDR3 is built from 13 residues. Germline values: CDR1 SGHTA, CDR2 FQGNSA. This CDR3 reads CASSPDRGSEAFF. The full variable domain, rest sourced from reference TRBV7-2 and TRBJ1-1, is GAGVSQSPSNKVTEKGKDVELRCDPISGHTALYWYRQSLGQGLEFLIYFQGNSAPDKSGLPSDRFSAERTGGSVSTLTIQRTQQEDSAVYLCASSPDRGSEAFFGQGTRLTVV.

J is TRBJ1-5 and V is TRBV14; the TCRdb D gene call, TRBD1, has no DNA to confirm it. CDR3 length equals 14 residues. Germline CDR1 SGHDN, CDR2 FVKESK. CDR3: CASSQSGARQPQHF. The complete variable domain, with remaining parts taken from reference TRBV14 and TRBJ1-5, reads EAGVTQFPSHSVIEKGQTVTLRCDPISGHDNLYWYRRVMGKEIKFLLHFVKESKQDESGMPNNRFLAERTGGTYSTLKVQPAELEDSGVYFCASSQSGARQPQHFGDGTRLSIL.

This chain uses TRBV20-1 with TRBJ2-7; lacking DNA, the TRBD2 call made by TCRdb goes unchecked. The CDR3 runs 19 residues. The germline V gene encodes CDR1 DFQATT and CDR2 SNEGSKA (reference sequence). This chain's CDR3 is CSARFGKTSGIRYPYEQYF.

The chain recombines TRBV5-6 with TRBJ2-4; TCRdb's D call of TRBD2 is untestable without DNA. The CDR3 has 15 residues. Germline V gives CDR1 SGHDT, CDR2 YYEEEE. CDR3 sequence: CASSLGGSAGNIQYF. Full variable domain (outside the CDR3, taken from reference TRBV5-6 and TRBJ2-4): DAGVTQSPTHLIKTRGQQVTLRCSPKSGHDTVSWYQQALGQGPQFIFQYYEEEERQRGNFPDRFSGHQFPNYSSELNVNALLLGDSALYLCASSLGGSAGNIQYFGAGTRLSVL.

The chain couples TRBV18 to TRBJ2-7; TCRdb's D call of TRBD1 is untestable without DNA. Germline V gene sequence: CDR1 KGHSH, CDR2 LQKENI. The CDR3 has 15 residues. The chain's CDR3 is CASSLDRGPSYEQYF. Full variable domain (remainder filled in from reference TRBV18 and TRBJ2-7): NAGVMQNPRHLVRRRGQEARLRCSPMKGHSHVYWYRQLPEEGLKFMVYLQKENIIDESGMPKERFSAEFPKEGPSILRIQQVVRGDSAAYFCASSLDRGPSYEQYFGPGTRLTVT.

J is TRBJ2-1 and V is TRBV11-2; absent DNA, TCRdb's TRBD1 call cannot be checked. The CDR3 length is 15 residues. The germline gives CDR1 SGHAT, CDR2 FQNNGV. The chain's CDR3 is CASRSPGGLGGEQFF. Full variable domain (rest looked up from reference TRBV11-2 and TRBJ2-1): EAGVAQSPRYKIIEKRQSVAFWCNPISGHATLYWYQQILGQGPKLLIQFQNNGVVDDSQLPKDRFSAERLKGVDSTLKIQPAKLEDSAVYLCASRSPGGLGGEQFFGPGTRLTVL.